This T cell receptor (beta chain) was sequenced during a study of OX40 agonist ivuxolimab in advanced cancers. Study at large: With ivuxolimab, an agonistic anti-OX40 (CD134) antibody, patients were treated. Three patients had partial responses: one hepatocellular carcinoma, two cutaneous melanoma.

The germline V and J ends were trimmed by 4 bases and 8 bases, with 10 bases remaining between them. The CDR3 runs 13 residues. Germline V CDR1 and CDR2: SGHRS, YFSETQ. Libraries were prepared by immunoSEQ multiplex PCR; TCRdb keeps only in-frame clonotypes and omits some of them. Of some 45,000 clones in the sample, about 89% were seen once. Source: CD4+ or CD8+ T cells sorted from blood, taken in a trial of the OX40 agonist ivuxolimab. The sequence came from an adult with an advanced solid tumor such as melanoma, head and neck, liver or kidney cancer. The genes are TRBV5-1 and TRBJ1-6, with a weak D call TRBD1 (5 bases). CDR3 in amino acids: CASSVAGDSPLHF. CDR3 nucleotides: TGCGCCAGCAGCGTGGCGGGGGATTCACCCCTCCACTTT.